A selection of T cell receptor beta chains follows, all from one sample in a study of CD8 T cells in Susac syndrome. Each CDR3 protein gets one entry after TCRdb re-called the immunoSEQ multiplex PCR reads with MiXCR. The profile shows around 45,000 distinct CDR3 sequences, approximately 93% of them singletons. The specimen was CD8+ T cells from PBMCs. All receptors come from a human donor in good health. Both conserved end residues are part of each CDR3. D genes are given only for firm matches. Expanded clones get a size class; other rows say once, few or many, or leave the size out.

CDR3 length: 16
D gene: -
J gene: TRBJ2-5
clone size: -
V gene: TRBV6-5
CDR3 DNA: TGTGCCAGCAGTTACGCGGCCGGGCGTATCCAAGAGACCCAGTACTTC
CDR3 protein: CASSYAAGRIQETQYF

CDR3 length: 15
D gene: -
J gene: TRBJ2-1
clone size: -
V gene: TRBV28
CDR3 DNA: TGTGCCAGCAGTGAACAGGATAGCTCCTACAATGAGCAGTTCTTC
CDR3 protein: CASSEQDSSYNEQFF

CDR3 length: 14
D gene: TRBD2
J gene: TRBJ2-3
clone size: -
V gene: TRBV7-2
CDR3 DNA: TGTGCCAGCAGTCCTAGCGGGGGCACAGATACGCAGTATTTT
CDR3 protein: CASSPSGGTDTQYF

CDR3 length: 13
D gene: -
J gene: TRBJ2-5
clone size: -
V gene: TRBV11-2
CDR3 DNA: TGTGCCAGCAGCATCCAGGGGTGGGAGACCCAGTACTTC
CDR3 protein: CASSIQGWETQYF

CDR3 length: 12
D gene: -
J gene: TRBJ2-7
clone size: -
V gene: TRBV12-3/TRBV12-4
CDR3 DNA: TGTGCCAGCAGTTTCAATTTCCACATGCAGTACTTC
CDR3 protein: CASSFNFHMQYF

CDR3 length: 15
D gene: TRBD2
J gene: TRBJ2-7
clone size: -
V gene: TRBV7-9
CDR3 DNA: TGTGCCAGCAGCTCCCCGTCGGCGGGAGGCCACGAGCAGTACTTC
CDR3 protein: CASSSPSAGGHEQYF

CDR3 length: 13
D gene: -
J gene: TRBJ2-7
clone size: once
V gene: TRBV29-1
CDR3 DNA: TGCAGCGTTGAATTCAGGAATTCTTACGAGCAGTACTTC
CDR3 protein: CSVEFRNSYEQYF

CDR3 length: 16
D gene: TRBD2
J gene: TRBJ2-7
clone size: -
V gene: TRBV20-1
CDR3 DNA: TGCAGTGCTAGAGATGAGAATAGCGGGAGTATCTACGAGCAGTACTTC
CDR3 protein: CSARDENSGSIYEQYF

CDR3 length: 16
D gene: TRBD1
J gene: TRBJ1-1
clone size: -
V gene: TRBV29-1
CDR3 DNA: TGCAGCGTAGAAGGACAGGGGAGTCTCATGAACACTGAAGCTTTCTTT
CDR3 protein: CSVEGQGSLMNTEAFF

CDR3 length: 14
D gene: -
J gene: TRBJ2-2
clone size: -
V gene: TRBV5-6
CDR3 DNA: TGTGCCAGCAGCTGGGGACAAGGGGCCGGGGAGCTGTTTTTT
CDR3 protein: CASSWGQGAGELFF

CDR3 length: 13
D gene: TRBD1
J gene: TRBJ2-5
clone size: -
V gene: TRBV12-3/TRBV12-4
CDR3 DNA: TGTGCCAGCGGTGACAGGGACCAAGAGACCCAGTACTTC
CDR3 protein: CASGDRDQETQYF

CDR3 length: 12
D gene: -
J gene: TRBJ1-2
clone size: -
V gene: TRBV19
CDR3 DNA: TGTGCCAGTAGTATGAGGGACTATGGCTACACCTTC
CDR3 protein: CASSMRDYGYTF

CDR3 length: 13
D gene: -
J gene: TRBJ2-7
clone size: -
V gene: TRBV10-3
CDR3 DNA: TGTGCCATCAGTGAGACGACCAGCCACGAGCAGTACTTC
CDR3 protein: CAISETTSHEQYF

CDR3 length: 15
D gene: TRBD2
J gene: TRBJ2-2
clone size: -
V gene: TRBV7-9
CDR3 DNA: TGTGCCAGCAGTTGGACTAGCGGGTCGCCCGGGGAGCTGTTTTTT
CDR3 protein: CASSWTSGSPGELFF

CDR3 length: 14
D gene: TRBD1
J gene: TRBJ1-4
clone size: -
V gene: TRBV4-1
CDR3 DNA: TGCGCCAGCAGCCCGGGACAGTCTAATGAAAAACTGTTTTTT
CDR3 protein: CASSPGQSNEKLFF

CDR3 length: 15
D gene: -
J gene: TRBJ1-1
clone size: once
V gene: TRBV4-1
CDR3 DNA: TGCGCCAGCAGCCAAGATCCAGGAGTGTACACTGAAGCTTTCTTT
CDR3 protein: CASSQDPGVYTEAFF

CDR3 length: 14
D gene: -
J gene: TRBJ1-1
clone size: -
V gene: TRBV27
CDR3 DNA: TGTGCCAGCAGTTTATTCGGGGAGAACACTGAAGCTTTCTTT
CDR3 protein: CASSLFGENTEAFF

CDR3 length: 14
D gene: -
J gene: TRBJ2-7
clone size: -
V gene: TRBV2
CDR3 DNA: TGTGCCAGCAGTGAGGACCTCGCCCTCTACGAGCAGTACTTC
CDR3 protein: CASSEDLALYEQYF

CDR3 length: 14
D gene: -
J gene: TRBJ2-7
clone size: -
V gene: TRBV20-1
CDR3 DNA: TGCAGTGCTAGACCCTCCTATCTTTCCTACGAGCAGTACTTC
CDR3 protein: CSARPSYLSYEQYF

CDR3 length: 16
D gene: -
J gene: TRBJ2-2
clone size: -
V gene: TRBV3-1
CDR3 DNA: TGTGCCAGCAGCCAAGTCCGTTGGGAGGACACCGGGGAGCTGTTTTTT
CDR3 protein: CASSQVRWEDTGELFF

CDR3 length: 17
D gene: TRBD2
J gene: TRBJ2-1
clone size: -
V gene: TRBV7-9
CDR3 DNA: TGTGCCAGCAGCTTCTCCCGTCGTCTAGCGGAGATCAATGAGCAGTTCTTC
CDR3 protein: CASSFSRRLAEINEQFF

CDR3 length: 16
D gene: TRBD2
J gene: TRBJ2-5
clone size: -
V gene: TRBV2
CDR3 DNA: TGTGCCAGCAGTGCGGAACGACTAGCGGGACAAGAGACCCAGTACTTC
CDR3 protein: CASSAERLAGQETQYF

CDR3 length: 11
D gene: -
J gene: TRBJ1-4
clone size: -
V gene: TRBV4-2
CDR3 DNA: TGTGCCAGCAGCCAGACGGAAAAACTGTTTTTT
CDR3 protein: CASSQTEKLFF

CDR3 length: 12
D gene: -
J gene: TRBJ2-7
clone size: once
V gene: TRBV12-3/TRBV12-4
CDR3 DNA: TGTGCCAGCAGTTTAGACTCGGATCTGCCGTACTTC
CDR3 protein: CASSLDSDLPYF

CDR3 length: 13
D gene: -
J gene: TRBJ2-7
clone size: once
V gene: TRBV19
CDR3 DNA: TGTGCCAGTAGTATGGGGAAGATGGATGAGCAGTACTTC
CDR3 protein: CASSMGKMDEQYF

CDR3 length: 12
D gene: -
J gene: TRBJ2-7
clone size: -
V gene: TRBV24-1
CDR3 DNA: TGTGCCACCAGTGATTATGGACGGGAGCAGTACTTC
CDR3 protein: CATSDYGREQYF

CDR3 length: 15
D gene: TRBD1
J gene: TRBJ2-6
clone size: -
V gene: TRBV6-5
CDR3 DNA: TGTGCCAGCAGTGTCGGACAGGGCTTTGCCAACGTCCTGACTTTC
CDR3 protein: CASSVGQGFANVLTF

CDR3 length: 15
D gene: TRBD2
J gene: TRBJ2-5
clone size: -
V gene: TRBV20-1
CDR3 DNA: TGCAGTGCTAAACGAATAGCGGGAGAACGAGAGACCCAGTACTTC
CDR3 protein: CSAKRIAGERETQYF

CDR3 length: 13
D gene: -
J gene: TRBJ2-3
clone size: -
V gene: TRBV5-1
CDR3 DNA: TGCGCCAGCAGCAACCCAGGGACAGATACGCAGTATTTT
CDR3 protein: CASSNPGTDTQYF

CDR3 length: 13
D gene: -
J gene: TRBJ2-3
clone size: -
V gene: TRBV12-3/TRBV12-4
CDR3 DNA: TGTGCCAGCGAGGCCAGTAACACAGATACGCAGTATTTT
CDR3 protein: CASEASNTDTQYF

CDR3 length: 14
D gene: -
J gene: TRBJ2-1
clone size: -
V gene: TRBV5-5
CDR3 DNA: TGTGCCAGCAGCTTGAGTCGGACTTACAATGAGCAGTTCTTC
CDR3 protein: CASSLSRTYNEQFF

CDR3 length: 14
D gene: -
J gene: TRBJ1-1
clone size: -
V gene: TRBV2
CDR3 DNA: TGTGCCAGCAGTGAACAGGCCACAGGCACTGAAGCTTTCTTT
CDR3 protein: CASSEQATGTEAFF

CDR3 length: 14
D gene: -
J gene: TRBJ2-1
clone size: -
V gene: TRBV19
CDR3 DNA: TGTGCCAGTAGATGGGGGGACGAGGGCAATGAGCAGTTCTTC
CDR3 protein: CASRWGDEGNEQFF

CDR3 length: 13
D gene: -
J gene: TRBJ1-3
clone size: once
V gene: TRBV28
CDR3 DNA: TGTGCCAGCCTTAGGCTCTCCGGAAACACCATATATTTT
CDR3 protein: CASLRLSGNTIYF

CDR3 length: 14
D gene: -
J gene: TRBJ2-1
clone size: -
V gene: TRBV13
CDR3 DNA: TGTGCCAGCAGCCCCCCCCTAGCGTGGGATGAGCAGTTCTTC
CDR3 protein: CASSPPLAWDEQFF

CDR3 length: 16
D gene: TRBD1
J gene: TRBJ2-7
clone size: -
V gene: TRBV10-3
CDR3 DNA: TGTGCCATCAGTCCCTTCGGGGACAGGGTCTCCTACGAGCAGTACTTC
CDR3 protein: CAISPFGDRVSYEQYF

CDR3 length: 14
D gene: -
J gene: TRBJ2-7
clone size: -
V gene: TRBV7-8
CDR3 DNA: TGTGCCAGCAGCTTACACAGAAGCTCCTACGAGCAGTACTTC
CDR3 protein: CASSLHRSSYEQYF

CDR3 length: 15
D gene: TRBD2
J gene: TRBJ2-7
clone size: -
V gene: TRBV5-1
CDR3 DNA: TGCGCCAGCAGCAAGGGACTAGCGAAGAGCTACGAGCAGTACTTC
CDR3 protein: CASSKGLAKSYEQYF

CDR3 length: 14
D gene: -
J gene: TRBJ1-3
clone size: -
V gene: TRBV28
CDR3 DNA: TGTGCCAGCAGTTTAGTAGGGAATGGAAACACCATATATTTT
CDR3 protein: CASSLVGNGNTIYF

CDR3 length: 13
D gene: -
J gene: TRBJ2-7
clone size: -
V gene: TRBV6-2/TRBV6-3
CDR3 DNA: TGTGCCAGCAGTTTAGCGTTTCGGGGCGAGCAGTACTTC
CDR3 protein: CASSLAFRGEQYF

CDR3 length: 16
D gene: -
J gene: TRBJ2-1
clone size: -
V gene: TRBV7-9
CDR3 DNA: TGTGCCAGCAGCGGTCAGGGGTTCGCCATCAACAATGAGCAGTTCTTC
CDR3 protein: CASSGQGFAINNEQFF

CDR3 length: 13
D gene: -
J gene: TRBJ1-5
clone size: few
V gene: TRBV27
CDR3 DNA: TGTGCCAGCAGTAGTGGGGACAATCAGCCCCAGCATTTT
CDR3 protein: CASSSGDNQPQHF

CDR3 length: 15
D gene: TRBD2
J gene: TRBJ2-2
clone size: -
V gene: TRBV7-9
CDR3 DNA: TGTGCCAGCAGCTCGACTAGCGGAGAGATCGGGGAGCTGTTTTTT
CDR3 protein: CASSSTSGEIGELFF

CDR3 length: 14
D gene: -
J gene: TRBJ2-7
clone size: -
V gene: TRBV20-1
CDR3 DNA: TGCAGTGCTAGAACCGGGACCAAGTCCTACGAGCAGTACTTC
CDR3 protein: CSARTGTKSYEQYF

CDR3 length: 11
D gene: -
J gene: TRBJ2-7
clone size: -
V gene: TRBV29-1
CDR3 DNA: TGCAGCGTTGAAGTACATTACGAGCAGTACTTC
CDR3 protein: CSVEVHYEQYF

CDR3 length: 11
D gene: -
J gene: TRBJ1-1
clone size: -
V gene: TRBV7-9
CDR3 DNA: TGTGCCAGCAGCTTCGTGGGGGAAGCTTTCTTT
CDR3 protein: CASSFVGEAFF

CDR3 length: 16
D gene: TRBD2
J gene: TRBJ2-2
clone size: few
V gene: TRBV29-1
CDR3 DNA: TGCAGCGTTGAAGCCCGGACTAGCGGGAACACCGGGGAGCTGTTTTTT
CDR3 protein: CSVEARTSGNTGELFF

CDR3 length: 15
D gene: -
J gene: TRBJ2-3
clone size: -
V gene: TRBV29-1
CDR3 DNA: TGCAGCGTTGTGGGGGCAGCGCCGAGCACAGATACGCAGTATTTT
CDR3 protein: CSVVGAAPSTDTQYF

CDR3 length: 15
D gene: TRBD2
J gene: TRBJ2-7
clone size: -
V gene: TRBV28
CDR3 DNA: TGTGCCAGCAGAGGGACTAGCGGGAGGGCCTACGAGCAGTACTTC
CDR3 protein: CASRGTSGRAYEQYF

CDR3 length: 16
D gene: -
J gene: TRBJ2-2
clone size: -
V gene: TRBV29-1
CDR3 DNA: TGCAGCGTTGAAGACGGCGAAGCTCATGACACCGGGGAGCTGTTTTTT
CDR3 protein: CSVEDGEAHDTGELFF